One sample yielded the 14 T cell receptor beta chains listed below, sequenced in a study of CDR3 diversity in severe acne (dated by TCRdb to about 2019). Libraries were built with PCR. Sequencing was carried out with an Illumina HiSeq 2000. The public sequencing data were trimmed at Q25 with fastp and processed into clonotypes with MiXCR by TCRdb, which kept only in-frame beta chains. Rows are unified per CDR3 protein, each entry keeping the most common DNA and genes. Counted in this sample were 100,000 or so distinct CDR3 sequences; 51% of them appeared once. Together, the top ten hold 9.5% to 15% of the sample. Source material: blood. The receptors originated from a male donor with acne.

V gene TRBV11-2 combines with J gene TRBJ2-3; TRBD2 aligns across 11 bases. CDR1 and CDR2 from the germline V gene are SGHAT and FQNNGV. Trimming took 5 bases from V and 3 from J; bases not matched to a gene: 16. CDR3 length equals 19 residues. The CDR3 region has the DNA TGTGCCAGCAGCCAAGAATCCCTAGCGGGAGGAGTAGTGACAGATACGCAGTATTTT. Translating it yields CASSQESLAGGVVTDTQYF.

This clonotype was observed once. This sequence may be a read error, since a much larger clone differs from it by one base. Here the CDR3 DNA reads TGTGCCTGCAGTGAATTGGACACCTACTATGGCTACACCTTC. Protein product: CACSELDTYYGYTF. This rearrangement joins TRBV2 to TRBJ1-2, with D tentatively TRBD1 (5 bases). Germline CDR1 reads SNHLY; CDR2 reads FYNNEI. The CDR3 spans 14 residues.

This clonotype was seen at least ten times. The CDR3 region is CATSDGGGISEQFF. For the CDR3, the DNA is TGTGCCACCAGTGATGGGGGAGGAATAAGTGAGCAGTTCTTC. The chain joins TRBV24-1 to TRBJ2-1; weak D call: TRBD2 (6 bases). The CDR3 is made up of 14 amino acids. Trimming pared 3 bases from V and 9 bases from J, leaving 14 bases between. Per germline, CDR1 KGHDR and CDR2 SFDVKD.

This clonotype was found many times. The chain couples TRBV2 to TRBJ1-4, with a weak D call TRBD1 (5 bases). CDR3 length: 13 amino acids. Germline V gene lookup returns CDR1 SNHLY and CDR2 FYNNEI. The germline V and J ends were trimmed by 4 bases and 8 bases, with 11 bases remaining between them. The CDR3 region has the DNA TGTGCCAGCAGTGCAGGGTTAGGCGAAAAACTGTTTTTT. It translates to CASSAGLGEKLFF.

This clonotype was picked up many times. V usage is TRBV3-1 and J usage is TRBJ2-3; D call uncertain. This CDR3 spans 15 amino acids. Germline CDR1 reads LGHDT; CDR2 reads YNNKEL (reference sequence). V lost 1 base and J lost 0, with 8 bases in between. The CDR3 reads CASSQAVDSTDTQYF. The CDR3 region has the DNA TGTGCCAGCAGCCAAGCTGTCGACAGCACAGATACGCAGTATTTT.

This clonotype was seen repeatedly, ten times or more. The V gene is TRBV6-5, the J gene TRBJ2-1; 11 bases line up with TRBD2. Germline V gene sequence: CDR1 MNHEY, CDR2 SVGAGI. The V gene end was trimmed by 5 bases and the J gene end by 6 bases; junction bases not matched to a gene: 6. The CDR3 has 15 residues. In nucleotides, the CDR3 is TGTGCCAGCAGTAATAGCGGGGGGGCCTTCAATGAGCAGTTCTTC. The encoded protein is CASSNSGGAFNEQFF.

V and J are TRBV20-1 and TRBJ2-3; 9 nucleotides line up with TRBD2. This CDR3 is built from 14 residues. The germline V gene has CDR1 DFQATT and CDR2 SNEGSKA (reference sequence). The CDR3 region is CSPVSFSGSDEQYF. The DNA for the CDR3 is TGCAGCCCGGTATCGTTTAGCGGGAGCGATGAGCAGTATTTT.

This chain uses TRBV28 with TRBJ1-1; no firm D call. V lost 5 bases and J lost 2, with 12 bases in between. Germline CDR1 reads MDHEN; CDR2 reads SYDVKM. There are 14 residues in the CDR3. The CDR3 DNA is TGTGCCAGCAGTGGAAGGTATTTAAACACTGAAGCTTTCTTT. It is translated as CASSGRYLNTEAFF.

There are many counts of this clonotype. This rearrangement joins TRBV24-1 to TRBJ1-1; D unclear. This CDR3 has 12 residues. V was clipped by 4 bases and J by 3 bases, with 5 bases between them. Germline-derived CDR1 and CDR2 are KGHDR and SFDVKD. The CDR3 nucleotides read TGTGCCACCAGTGAAAGGGACACTGAAGCTTTCTTT. As protein: CATSERDTEAFF.

This clonotype appeared many times. The rearrangement uses TRBV15 and TRBJ2-6, with D unresolved. Germline V gives CDR1 LNHNV, CDR2 YYDKDF (reference sequence). The CDR3 has 15 amino acids. Trimming left V 5 bases short and J 0 bases short, with 8 bases between. CDR3 region: CATSQTDSGANVLTF. The CDR3 region has the DNA TGTGCCACCAGCCAAACCGACTCTGGGGCCAACGTCCTGACTTTC.

The chain links TRBV5-5 to TRBJ2-1, with D perhaps TRBD2 (6 bases). This CDR3 has 16 residues. Trimming removed 3 bases at V and 15 bases at J, with 28 bases between. Germline V lookup: CDR1 SGHKS, CDR2 YYEKEE (reference sequence). The CDR3 here is CASSSRRTRDSNGRFF. The CDR3 nucleotides read TGTGCCAGCAGCTCCCGCAGAACCCGGGACTCTAACGGGCGGTTCTTC. Supplemented by reference TRBV5-5 and TRBJ2-1, the full variable domain reads DAGVTQSPTHLIKTRGQQVTLRCSPISGHKSVSWYQQVLGQGPQFIFQYYEKEERGRGNFPDRFSARQFPNYSSELNVNALLLGDSALYLCASSSRRTRDSNGRFFGPGTRLTVL.

This chain links TRBV27 with TRBJ2-5; the match to TRBD1 covers 9 bases. Germline V lookup: CDR1 MNHEY, CDR2 SMNVEV (reference sequence). The CDR3 covers 17 residues. The J segment lost 5 bases and the V segment lost 4 bases, leaving 14 bases of the junction unmatched. The CDR3 DNA reads TGTGCCAGCAGTTCGCTCGAGACAGGGGGGGTGAATGAGACCCAGTACTTC. It specifies CASSSLETGGVNETQYF.

As to this clonotype: One base away lies a much larger clone, so this may be a sequencing read error. V is TRBV6-4 and J is TRBJ1-2; unclear D gene. The CDR3 covers 13 residues. The germline gives CDR1 MRHNA, CDR2 SNTAGT. In DNA form, the CDR3 reads TGTGCCGGCAGTCCGGACGGCAACTATGGCTACACCTTC. Translation gives CAGSPDGNYGYTF.

By its share, this clonotype is medium-sized. CDR3 DNA: TGTGCCAGCAGCCCCACAGGGTACTCTGGAAACACCATATATTTT. It codes for CASSPTGYSGNTIYF. J is TRBJ1-3 and V is TRBV7-2, with D tentatively TRBD1 (6 bases). The CDR3 spans 15 residues. CDR1 and CDR2 from the germline V gene are SGHTA and FQGNSA. The germline V and J ends were trimmed by 5 bases and 0 bases, with 11 bases remaining between them.